These 30 T cell receptor beta chains were sequenced from one sample in a study of Ad26.COV2.S vaccination and SARS-CoV-2 variants. Stated treatment: about 20 received Ad26.COV2.S at low or high dose, single or two shots; five or six received placebo; per-sample allocation not given. Samples came from day 63 after the first vaccine or placebo injection. Some clones are missing from TCRdb's copy, which holds only in-frame ones; the method was immunoSEQ multiplex PCR. This sample has roughly 390,000 clones, with around 85% found just once. This material consisted of peripheral blood, taken in a trial of Ad26.COV2.S vaccine versus placebo. These receptors were obtained from a person aged 18-60 years who received the Ad26.COV2.S COVID-19 vaccine or a placebo.

A remark on this clone: Other DNA sequences in this sample translate to the same CDR3. The chain links TRBV7-2 to TRBJ1-1, with D perhaps matching TRBD1 (5 bases). The length of the CDR3 is 13 residues. V lost 2 bases and J lost 1, with 5 bases in between. The germline V gene has CDR1 SGHTA and CDR2 FQGNSA. DNA of the CDR3: TGTGCCAGCAGCTTACAGGGGAACACTGAAGCTTTCTTT. Translation gives CASSLQGNTEAFF.

In its sample, this clone was seen once. The V and J genes are TRBV27 and TRBJ2-7, with D possibly TRBD1 on 9 matching bases. Germline V lookup: CDR1 MNHEY, CDR2 SMNVEV (reference sequence). V was pared by 0 bases and J by 2 bases, with 26 bases between. The CDR3 consists of 20 residues. CDR3 sequence (DNA): TGTGCCAGCAGTTTATCGGGGACAGGGAAATTGCGGGGGGCCGCCTACGAGCAGTACTTC. Translated: CASSLSGTGKLRGAAYEQYF.

In its sample, this clone was seen once. V is TRBV4-2 and J is TRBJ1-1; 7 bases match TRBD1. The CDR3 runs 14 residues. V dropped 1 base and J dropped 2; count of bases not matched to a gene: 1. CDR1 LGHNA and CDR2 YNFKEQ come from the germline V gene. The CDR3 DNA follows: TGTGCCAGCAGCCAAGGGGACAGTAACACTGAAGCTTTCTTT. It specifies CASSQGDSNTEAFF.

This chain connects TRBV3-1 (or the pseudogene TRBV3-2) to TRBJ2-2, with D possibly TRBD1 on 6 matching bases. CDR3 length: 17 residues. CDR1 is LGHDT and CDR2 is YNNKEL in the germline V gene (reference sequence). Trimming removed 4 bases at V and 3 bases at J, with 18 bases between. The CDR3 reads CASSLSYGGPDTGELFF. Here the CDR3 DNA reads TGTGCCAGCAGCCTCTCCTATGGGGGCCCGGACACCGGGGAGCTGTTTTTT.

The chain uses TRBV6-1 and TRBJ2-5; D possibly corresponds to TRBD2 (5 bases). The CDR3 is 15 residues long. Germline V lookup: CDR1 MNHNS, CDR2 SASEGT. Trimming removed 3 bases at V and 9 bases at J, with 20 bases between. DNA of the CDR3: TGTGCCAGCAGTGACAAGGGAGCGGTTTGGCAGGCCCAGTACTTC. It specifies CASSDKGAVWQAQYF.

The V gene is TRBV3-1 (or the pseudogene TRBV3-2), the J gene TRBJ2-2; D may be TRBD2 (6 bases). Germline CDR1 and CDR2: LGHDT and YNNKEL (reference sequence). This CDR3 is built from 14 residues. V lost 1 base to trimming and J lost 3 bases, with 6 bases between them. The CDR3 nucleotides read TGTGCCAGCAGCCAAGGGGGGGACACCGGGGAGCTGTTTTTT. It yields the protein CASSQGGDTGELFF.

The chain links TRBV12-3 or TRBV12-4 to TRBJ1-2; 10 bases align to TRBD1. The CDR3 spans 13 residues. With 5 bases clipped from V and 6 bases from J, the junction kept 3 bases outside the gene matches. For the CDR3, the DNA is TGTGCCAGCAGTCCCGGGACAGGGGATGGCTACACCTTC. Encoded protein: CASSPGTGDGYTF.

The chain recombines TRBV7-2 with TRBJ1-1; possible D gene TRBD1, 6 bases. V gave up 4 bases and J gave up 5 bases, with 17 bases separating them. Germline V lookup: CDR1 SGHTA, CDR2 FQGNSA. The CDR3 runs 15 residues. The CDR3 nucleotides read TGTGCCAGCAGCTCCCAACAGGGAGGGGGGACTGAAGCTTTCTTT. It encodes CASSSQQGGGTEAFF.

The V and J genes are TRBV2 and TRBJ1-4; D not resolved. The CDR3 is 15 amino acids. Germline CDR1 and CDR2: SNHLY and FYNNEI. V was pared by 6 bases and J by 4 bases, with 15 bases between. The CDR3 bases are TGTGCCAGCAGCAAAATAACCGGGAGTAATGAAAAACTGTTTTTT. Encoded protein: CASSKITGSNEKLFF.

This chain connects TRBV7-2 to TRBJ2-1; a weak D match, TRBD1 (5 bases). V was shortened by 0 bases and J by 5 bases, with 14 bases between the two germline ends. The CDR3 extends over 16 amino acids. Per germline, CDR1 SGHTA and CDR2 FQGNSA. CDR3 region: CASSLALGPGNNEQFF. The CDR3 nucleotides are TGTGCCAGCAGCTTAGCGCTGGGGCCAGGGAACAATGAGCAGTTCTTC.

This clone appeared a single time. V usage is TRBV6-5 and J usage is TRBJ2-7; TRBD1 or TRBD2 may be the D gene (5 bases each). From germline, CDR1 is MNHEY and CDR2 SVGAGI. The CDR3 spans 14 residues. Deletions cut 6 bases from V and 4 bases from J, with 16 bases between. The CDR3 spells CASRGPGLGYEQYF. The CDR3, as DNA: TGTGCCAGCAGGGGACCGGGTTTGGGGTACGAGCAGTACTTC.

This sequence joins TRBV29-1 and TRBJ1-1; D gene uncertain. The germline V gene has CDR1 SQVTM and CDR2 ANQGSEA. The V end lost 5 bases, the J end lost 0 bases, and 13 bases lay between the germline ends. This CDR3 is 14 amino acids long. CDR3 sequence reads: CSVTTDYMNTEAFF. The DNA of the CDR3 is TGCAGCGTTACTACGGATTACATGAACACTGAAGCTTTCTTT. Full variable domain (missing parts from reference TRBV29-1 and TRBJ1-1): SAVISQKPSRDICQRGTSLTIQCQVDSQVTMMFWYRQQPGQSLTLIATANQGSEATYESGFVIDKFPISRPNLTFSTLTVSNMSPEDSSIYLCSVTTDYMNTEAFFGQGTRLTVV.

This sequence joins TRBV27 and TRBJ2-2; maybe TRBD2 (5 bases). This CDR3 is built from 15 residues. Germline V gene data show CDR1 as MNHEY and CDR2 as SMNVEV (reference sequence). Trimming removed 10 bases from V and 1 base from J, with 16 bases in between. The CDR3 nucleotides are TGTGCCACCAGACCTCTGGAGGAGAACACCGGGGAGCTGTTTTTT. Protein sequence: CATRPLEENTGELFF.

The J gene is TRBJ1-4, the V gene TRBV14; D not resolved. Trimming left V 4 bases short and J 8 bases short, with 11 bases between. Germline V gene data show CDR1 as SGHDN and CDR2 as FVKESK. CDR3 length: 13 residues. The CDR3 coding sequence is TGTGCCAGCAGCCCGGCCCTGAGGGAAAAACTGTTTTTT. It codes for CASSPALREKLFF. The whole variable domain, remainder taken from reference TRBV14 and TRBJ1-4, is EAGVTQFPSHSVIEKGQTVTLRCDPISGHDNLYWYRRVMGKEIKFLLHFVKESKQDESGMPNNRFLAERTGGTYSTLKVQPAELEDSGVYFCASSPALREKLFFGSGTQLSVL.

Worth noting for this clone: This specimen includes other DNA sequences encoding the same CDR3. The rearrangement uses TRBV12-3 or TRBV12-4 and TRBJ1-1; tentative D call: TRBD1 (5 bases). V dropped 5 bases and J dropped 1 base, with 8 bases sitting between them. The CDR3 is 13 amino acids. DNA for the CDR3: TGTGCCAGCAGTCTCGGGGGGAACACTGAAGCTTTCTTT. Encoded protein: CASSLGGNTEAFF.

The chain carries TRBV5-1 and TRBJ2-1; D call uncertain. The V gene lost 6 bases and the J gene lost 2 bases, with 6 bases spanning the gap. From germline, CDR1 is SGHRS and CDR2 YFSETQ. The CDR3 is 12 residues long. CDR3 bases: TGCGCCAGCACTACAGCCTACAATGAGCAGTTCTTC. This codes for CASTTAYNEQFF.

The chain recombines TRBV6-5 with TRBJ1-1, with a possible D match to TRBD1 (5 bases). CDR1 and CDR2 (germline): MNHEY, SVGAGI. With 4 bases removed from V and 4 bases from J, the gap between germline ends came to 19 bases. The CDR3 covers 16 residues. Written as DNA, the CDR3 is TGTGCCAGCAGTTCACGGGACCCCGAAGATGGCACTGAAGCTTTCTTT. Translation: CASSSRDPEDGTEAFF.

This chain uses TRBV7-8 with TRBJ1-2, with D possibly TRBD1 on 6 matching bases. Germline V gives CDR1 SGHVS, CDR2 FQNEAQ. The germline V and J ends were trimmed by 5 bases and 0 bases, with 16 bases remaining between them. This CDR3 comprises 16 residues. The CDR3 DNA is TGTGCCAGCAGCCCCAGGGTCCGGGGGCCTAACTATGGCTACACCTTC. This translates into CASSPRVRGPNYGYTF.

The V and J genes are TRBV19 and TRBJ1-2; a weak D match, TRBD1 (5 bases). CDR3 length: 14 residues. Germline V gene sequence: CDR1 LNHDA, CDR2 SQIVND (reference sequence). Between the trimmed V and J ends, which lost 6 bases and 2 bases, there was a span of 13 bases. The CDR3 region is CASREAGPNYGYTF. The CDR3 nucleotides read TGTGCCAGTAGAGAGGCGGGACCCAACTATGGCTACACCTTC.

This clone was detected a few times. The V and J genes are TRBV7-8 and TRBJ2-3; D is perhaps TRBD1 or TRBD2 (5 bases each). CDR1 SGHVS and CDR2 FQNEAQ come from the germline V gene. The CDR3 consists of 12 residues. The germline V and J ends were trimmed by 4 bases and 8 bases, with 10 bases remaining between them. The chain's CDR3 is CASSSRGGTQYF. The CDR3 DNA sequence: TGTGCCAGCAGCTCGAGGGGTGGTACGCAGTATTTT.

This chain connects TRBV6-1 to TRBJ1-2, with D tentatively TRBD1 (6 bases). In germline, CDR1 is MNHNS, CDR2 SASEGT. Trimming pared 2 bases from V and 1 base from J, leaving 17 bases between. The CDR3 covers 17 residues. CDR3 region: CASSEWYRVLVNYGYTF. CDR3 DNA sequence: TGTGCCAGCAGTGAATGGTACAGGGTGTTAGTTAACTATGGCTACACCTTC.

This clone was detected once. The chain employs TRBV4-3 and TRBJ1-1; D uncertain. The germline V and J ends were trimmed by 3 bases and 1 base, with 9 bases remaining between them. This CDR3 region has 14 residues. Looked up from germline, CDR1 is LGHNA and CDR2 is YSLEER. The CDR3 loop reads CASSHEDRNTEAFF. CDR3 sequence (DNA): TGCGCCAGCAGCCATGAGGATCGGAACACTGAAGCTTTCTTT.

The DNA for the CDR3 is TGTGCCAGTTCGGGATACACTGAAGCTTTCTTT. Protein product: CASSGYTEAFF. This rearrangement joins TRBV2 to TRBJ1-1; no reliable D call. This CDR3 comprises 11 residues. From germline, CDR1 is SNHLY and CDR2 FYNNEI. Trimming took off 9 bases at V and 3 bases at J, with 8 bases between the two ends.

This clone was observed a single time. This sample also contains other DNA sequences that code for the same CDR3. V and J are TRBV25-1 and TRBJ1-2; D ambiguous. Germline loops: CDR1 MGHDK, CDR2 SYGVNS. The CDR3 totals 12 residues. Trimming cost V 2 bases and J 7 bases, with 8 bases left between them. The CDR3 is CASSEGGSGYTF. Here the CDR3 DNA reads TGTGCCAGCAGTGAAGGTGGGTCTGGCTACACCTTC.

The rearrangement uses TRBV2 and TRBJ1-6, with unresolved D. V gave up 8 bases and J gave up 10 bases, with 15 bases separating them. Germline V lookup: CDR1 SNHLY, CDR2 FYNNEI. The CDR3 totals 13 residues. CDR3 coding DNA: TGTGCCAGCGGTTCGACTCTAAGGTCACCCCTCCACTTT. Amino acid sequence: CASGSTLRSPLHF.

The V call is TRBV5-1, the J call TRBJ1-2; 11 positions match TRBD1. Germline CDR1 is SGHRS and CDR2 is YFSETQ. Germline trimming cut 5 bases from V and 3 bases from J; bases unmatched to any gene: 6. The CDR3 is 15 amino acids. The CDR3 region has the DNA TGCGCCAGCAGTGGAGGGGGACAGGGGGACTATGGCTACACCTTC. Protein sequence: CASSGGGQGDYGYTF.

The rearrangement uses TRBV5-1 and TRBJ2-1; D is perhaps TRBD2 (5 bases). The CDR3 loop spans 13 amino acids. Germline loops: CDR1 SGHRS, CDR2 YFSETQ. The V end was cut by 3 bases, the J end by 6 bases, with 10 bases between. The CDR3 region has the DNA TGCGCCAGCAGCTCCCCGGGGTTCAATGAGCAGTTCTTC. This sequence encodes CASSSPGFNEQFF. Using reference TRBV5-1 and TRBJ2-1 for the parts outside the CDR3, the full variable domain is KAGVTQTPRYLIKTRGQQVTLSCSPISGHRSVSWYQQTPGQGLQFLFEYFSETQRNKGNFPGRFSGRQFSNSRSEMNVSTLELGDSALYLCASSSPGFNEQFFGPGTRLTVL.

This clone was seen once. The rearrangement joins TRBV4-1 to TRBJ2-7; 11 nucleotides line up with TRBD1. V shed 4 bases, J shed 3 bases, and the junction held 5 bases outside the gene matches. The CDR3 has 15 residues. CDR1 and CDR2 (germline): MGHRA, YSYEKL. The CDR3 region is CASSRPGQGVYEQYF. The CDR3 DNA reads as TGCGCCAGCAGCCGTCCGGGACAGGGGGTCTACGAGCAGTACTTC.

Concerning this clone: In the same sample, other DNA sequences code for this CDR3. This rearrangement joins TRBV5-1 to TRBJ2-1; D is possibly TRBD1 (6 bases). The CDR3 covers 12 residues. Germline CDR1 is SGHRS and CDR2 is YFSETQ. Trimming removed 2 bases at V and 6 bases at J, with 6 bases between. CDR3 bases: TGCGCCAGCAGCTTACAGGGCAATGAGCAGTTCTTC. As protein: CASSLQGNEQFF.

The gene calls are TRBV5-1 and TRBJ1-1; TRBD1 is a possible D gene (5 bases). The CDR3 totals 15 residues. V lost 2 bases and J 1 base, leaving 12 bases between the germline ends. Germline V gives CDR1 SGHRS, CDR2 YFSETQ. CDR3: CASSFTGQRNTEAFF. Here the CDR3 DNA reads TGCGCCAGCAGCTTTACAGGTCAAAGGAACACTGAAGCTTTCTTT.